The 10 T cell receptor beta chains listed next were all sequenced from one sample in a study of blood T cell repertoires in COVID-19. Here immunoSEQ multiplex PCR was the method, and the copy in TCRdb shows in-frame clones only, minus some. The sample lists 200,000 or so clones, 75% to 90% occurring once. Material for sequencing was PBMCs or T cells enriched from blood (not recorded which). All receptors derive from a woman aged 25 to 39 who had been exposed to COVID-19.

V and J are TRBV2 and TRBJ2-7, with unresolved D. The V gene lost 6 bases and the J gene lost 3 bases, with 6 bases spanning the gap. Looked up from germline, CDR1 is SNHLY and CDR2 is FYNNEI. The length of the CDR3 is 11 residues. The CDR3 DNA reads as TGTGCCAGCAGGGCAAGCTACGAGCAGTACTTC. Its protein product is CASRASYEQYF.

The V and J genes are TRBV10-2 and TRBJ2-1, with 9 positions matching TRBD2. CDR1 and CDR2 from the germline V gene are WSHSY and SAAADI. CDR3 size: 14 residues. V gave up 8 bases and J gave up 9 bases; unmatched junction bases: 11. CDR3 in amino acids: CASSSSGTGTEQFF. Here the CDR3 DNA reads TGCGCCAGCTCCTCTAGCGGGACCGGCACTGAGCAGTTCTTC.

Concerning this clone: Other DNA sequences in the sample encode the same CDR3. The chain combines TRBV5-4 with TRBJ2-2, with 7 nucleotides matching TRBD2. V lost 0 bases, J lost 5 bases, and 4 bases stayed unmatched. CDR1 and CDR2 (germline): SGHNT, YYREEE (reference sequence). The CDR3 is 15 residues long. CDR3 DNA: TGTGCCAGCAGCTTGGGCGGGAGAGGAACCGGGGAGCTGTTTTTT. It specifies CASSLGGRGTGELFF.

The V and J genes are TRBV30 and TRBJ1-3; D gene uncertain. This CDR3 comprises 15 residues. Trimming cost V 3 bases and J 0 bases, with 12 bases left between them. Germline CDR1 and CDR2: GTSNPN and SVGIG (reference sequence). CDR3 in amino acids: CAWRETGNSGNTIYF. In DNA form, the CDR3 reads TGTGCCTGGAGGGAAACGGGGAACTCTGGAAACACCATATATTTT. The variable domain in full, completed from reference TRBV30 and TRBJ1-3, reads SQTIHQWPATLVQPVGSPLSLECTVEGTSNPNLYWYRQAAGRGLQLLFYSVGIGQISSEVPQNLSASRPQDRQFILSSKKLLLSDSGFYLCAWRETGNSGNTIYFGEGSWLTVV.

The gene calls are TRBV6-5 and TRBJ2-1, with D possibly matching TRBD2 (7 bases). The germline CDR1 and CDR2 sequences are MNHEY and SVGAGI. There are 13 residues in the CDR3. V was trimmed by 8 bases and J by 9 bases, leaving 17 bases between them. The CDR3 region is CASAYGGQFEQFF. The DNA of the CDR3 is TGTGCCAGCGCCTACGGGGGGCAATTTGAGCAGTTCTTC.

The chain joins TRBV7-9 to TRBJ2-7; 10 bases map to TRBD1. Germline CDR1 reads SEHNR; CDR2 reads FQNEAQ (reference sequence). Unmatched junction bases numbered 2, after V lost 1 base and J lost 5 bases. CDR3 length: 14 residues. The CDR3 coding sequence is TGTGCCAGCAGCTTAGTCGGGACAGGGGACGAGCAGTACTTC. Amino acid sequence: CASSLVGTGDEQYF. The entire variable domain, with the rest obtained from reference TRBV7-9 and TRBJ2-7, is as follows: DTGVSQNPRHKITKRGQNVTFRCDPISEHNRLYWYRQTLGQGPEFLTYFQNEAQLEKSRLLSDRFSAERPKGSFSTLEIQRTEQGDSAMYLCASSLVGTGDEQYFGPGTRLTVT.

This chain joins TRBV6-2 or TRBV6-3 and TRBJ2-7; 10 bases are a match to TRBD2. Germline V gene data show CDR1 as MNHEY and CDR2 as SVGEGT. V gave up 4 bases and J gave up 5 bases; unmatched junction bases: 14. The CDR3 length is 17 residues. This CDR3 reads CASSSPASGRSRDEQYF. In nucleotides, the CDR3 is TGTGCCAGCAGTTCCCCGGCTAGCGGGAGAAGTCGAGACGAGCAGTACTTC.

V and J are TRBV6-5 and TRBJ2-3; unclear D gene. Trimming shortened V by 0 bases and J by 3 bases, and 13 bases separated the two germline ends. This CDR3 spans 16 amino acids. CDR1 is MNHEY, CDR2 SVGAGI, per germline. The CDR3 protein is CASSYSSVPGTDTQYF. In DNA, the CDR3 is TGTGCCAGCAGTTACTCTTCGGTCCCCGGGACAGATACGCAGTATTTT.

V usage is TRBV5-1 and J usage is TRBJ2-5; 8 bases fit TRBD1. Germline assignment: CDR1 SGHRS and CDR2 YFSETQ. With 6 bases clipped from V and 2 bases from J, the junction kept 6 bases outside the gene matches. The CDR3 runs to 14 residues. DNA for the CDR3: TGCGCCAGCACCCCCAGGGGGCTGCAAGAGACCCAGTACTTC. It yields the protein CASTPRGLQETQYF.

The chain joins TRBV11-2 to TRBJ2-7; 10 bases fit TRBD2. V was clipped by 4 bases and J by 7 bases; unmatched bases: 10. CDR1 is SGHAT, CDR2 FQNNGV, per germline. This CDR3 is built from 15 residues. The chain's CDR3 is CASSSASGRFGEQYF. In DNA, the CDR3 is TGTGCCAGCAGCTCCGCTAGCGGGAGATTCGGGGAGCAGTACTTC.